This TCR beta chain was retrieved from a study of cytomegalovirus exposure and HLA in healthy donors. Trimming cost V 1 base and J 1 base, with 13 bases left between them. CDR3 length: 16 residues. Germline V gives CDR1 SEHNR, CDR2 FQNEAQ (reference sequence). Assay: immunoSEQ multiplex PCR; the TCRdb copy retains only in-frame clones and omits some. The sample shows 250,000 or so clones, roughly 90% of them seen only once. The sample consisted of PBMCs. The rearrangement joins TRBV7-9 to TRBJ1-1; the D gene is possibly TRBD1 (5 bases). This TCR derives from a young man in good health and CMV-seropositive. CDR3 DNA: TGTGCCAGCAGCTTAGACGGGGCCCTACGGAACACTGAAGCTTTCTTT. Its protein is CASSLDGALRNTEAFF.